Listed below are T cell receptor beta chains from one sample, sequenced in a study of shared clonotypes between healthy human individuals. The method was immunoSEQ multiplex PCR; TCRdb's version includes in-frame clones alone and lacks a portion of them. Among about 710,000 clones listed, roughly 73% were seen once. What was sequenced was memory CD4+ T cells sorted from blood. The receptor source for this set is a woman in her twenties or thirties in good health. The CDR3 runs from the conserved cysteine through the conserved F or W. A row's size may be missing; if present it is once, few, many or a size class.

.	TRBV5-4	TRBJ2-7	CASSPFGAYEQYF
.	TRBV10-1	TRBJ2-5	CASSEGTGAETQYF
.	TRBV2	TRBJ2-2	CASSARVNTGELFF
.	TRBV7-2	TRBJ1-5	CASSPRTGVNQPQHF
.	TRBV12-5	TRBJ2-1	CASGLVPGNYSYNEQFF
once	TRBV28	TRBJ2-7	CASSPPPGSDYEQYF
.	TRBV5-6	TRBJ2-7	CASSRAYEQYF
.	TRBV19	TRBJ2-3	CASRPAGSGSTDTQYF
.	TRBV6-1	TRBJ2-5	CASTGGRVQETQYF
.	TRBV19	TRBJ2-7	CASSRGGLAGTYEQYF
.	TRBV14	TRBJ1-2	CASRSQGIGYTF
.	TRBV19	TRBJ1-2	CASSKAYTPYGYTF
.	TRBV13	TRBJ2-4	CASSLGHWGPLAKNIQYF
.	TRBV6-1	TRBJ2-1	CASSEGGTKFF
.	TRBV6-6	TRBJ1-1	CASSYSSGGTEAFF
.	TRBV28	TRBJ2-7	CASSHAALADSYEQYF
few	TRBV28	TRBJ2-2	CASSPPTGTGELFF
.	TRBV25-1	TRBJ2-1	CASSAIGQNRSYNEQFF
.	TRBV29-1	TRBJ2-3	CSTRTSIRTLTDTQYF
.	TRBV9	TRBJ2-3	CASSVREGLALDTQYF
.	TRBV6-1	TRBJ2-5	CASSEGLAGVRETQYF
.	TRBV27	TRBJ2-3	CASSMRRTATDTQYF